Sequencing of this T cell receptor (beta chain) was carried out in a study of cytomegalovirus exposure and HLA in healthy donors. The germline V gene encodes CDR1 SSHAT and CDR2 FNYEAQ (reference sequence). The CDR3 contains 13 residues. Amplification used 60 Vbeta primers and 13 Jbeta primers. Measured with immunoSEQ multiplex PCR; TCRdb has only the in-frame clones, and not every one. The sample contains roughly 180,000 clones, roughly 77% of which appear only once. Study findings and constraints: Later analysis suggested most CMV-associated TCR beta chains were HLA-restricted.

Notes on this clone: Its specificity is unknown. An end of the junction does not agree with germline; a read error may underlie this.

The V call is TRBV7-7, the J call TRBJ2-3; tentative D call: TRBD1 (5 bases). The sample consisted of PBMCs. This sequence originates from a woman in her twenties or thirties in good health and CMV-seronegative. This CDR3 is CASSQGRTDTQYF. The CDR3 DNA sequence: TGTGCTAGCAGCCAGGGAAGGACAGATACGCAGTATTTT.